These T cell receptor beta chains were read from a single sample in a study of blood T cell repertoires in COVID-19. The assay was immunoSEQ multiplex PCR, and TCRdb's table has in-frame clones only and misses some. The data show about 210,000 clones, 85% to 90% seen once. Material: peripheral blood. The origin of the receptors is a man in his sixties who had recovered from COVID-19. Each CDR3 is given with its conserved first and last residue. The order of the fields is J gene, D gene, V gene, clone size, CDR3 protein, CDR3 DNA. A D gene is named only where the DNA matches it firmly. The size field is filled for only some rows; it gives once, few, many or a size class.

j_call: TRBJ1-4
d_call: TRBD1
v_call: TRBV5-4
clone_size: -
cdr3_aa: CASSNPGQGNEKLFF
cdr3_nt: TGTGCCAGCAGCAATCCGGGACAGGGCAATGAAAAACTGTTTTTT

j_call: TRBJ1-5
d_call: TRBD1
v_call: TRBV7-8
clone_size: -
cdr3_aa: CASSPGQGLGQPQHF
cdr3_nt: TGTGCCAGCAGCCCGGGACAGGGTTTGGGTCAGCCCCAGCATTTT

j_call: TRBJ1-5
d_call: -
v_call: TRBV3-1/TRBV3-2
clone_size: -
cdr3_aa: CASSLPLQPQHF
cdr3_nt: TGTGCCAGCAGCCTTCCTCTCCAGCCCCAGCATTTT

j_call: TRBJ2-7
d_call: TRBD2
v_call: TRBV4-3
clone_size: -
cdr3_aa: CASSRVAAGGSYEQYF
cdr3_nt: TGCGCCAGCAGCCGCGTCGCGGCGGGGGGCTCCTACGAGCAGTACTTC

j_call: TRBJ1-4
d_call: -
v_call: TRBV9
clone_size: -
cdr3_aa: CASSALQGTNEKLFF
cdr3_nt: TGTGCCAGCAGCGCTTTACAGGGAACTAATGAAAAACTGTTTTTT

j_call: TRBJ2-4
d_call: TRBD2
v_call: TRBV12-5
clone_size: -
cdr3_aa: CASGLERGVAKNIQYF
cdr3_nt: TGTGCTAGTGGTTTGGAGCGGGGGGTCGCCAAAAACATTCAGTACTTC

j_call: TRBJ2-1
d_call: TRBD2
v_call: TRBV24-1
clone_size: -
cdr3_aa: CATSDRLRLAGGNEQFF
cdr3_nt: TGTGCCACCAGTGATCGCCTACGACTAGCGGGGGGAAATGAGCAGTTCTTC

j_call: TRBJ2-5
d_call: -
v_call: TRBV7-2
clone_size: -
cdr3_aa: CASSLNGGKETQYF
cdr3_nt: TGTGCCAGCAGCTTAAACGGCGGCAAAGAGACCCAGTACTTC

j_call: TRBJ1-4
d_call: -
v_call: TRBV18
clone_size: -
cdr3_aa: CASSPPTGRTTNEKLFF
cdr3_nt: TGTGCCAGCTCACCACCCACAGGAAGAACAACTAATGAAAAACTGTTTTTT

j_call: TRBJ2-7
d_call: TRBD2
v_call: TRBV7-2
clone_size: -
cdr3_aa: CASSLTSGGVYEQYF
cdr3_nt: TGTGCCAGCAGCTTAACTAGCGGGGGGGTTTACGAGCAGTACTTC

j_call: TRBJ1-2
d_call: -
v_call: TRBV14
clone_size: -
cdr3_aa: CASSPGQFGYTF
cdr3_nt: TGTGCCAGCAGCCCAGGACAGTTTGGCTACACCTTC

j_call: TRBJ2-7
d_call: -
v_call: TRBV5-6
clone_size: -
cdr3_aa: CASSLAGTPIEQYF
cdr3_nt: TGTGCCAGCAGCTTGGCCGGGACACCCATCGAGCAGTACTTC

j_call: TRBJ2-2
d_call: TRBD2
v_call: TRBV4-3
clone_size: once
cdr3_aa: CASSQSGGLFANTGELFF
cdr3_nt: TGCGCCAGCAGCCAGTCGGGGGGACTATTTGCGAACACCGGGGAGCTGTTTTTT

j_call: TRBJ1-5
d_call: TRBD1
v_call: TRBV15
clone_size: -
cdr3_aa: CATSTLGGTGYQPQHF
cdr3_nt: TGTGCCACCAGCACCCTTGGGGGGACAGGATATCAGCCCCAGCATTTT

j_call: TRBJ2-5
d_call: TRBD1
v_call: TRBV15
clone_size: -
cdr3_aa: CATSSNGQDEETQYF
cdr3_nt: TGTGCCACCAGCAGCAACGGACAGGACGAAGAGACCCAGTACTTC

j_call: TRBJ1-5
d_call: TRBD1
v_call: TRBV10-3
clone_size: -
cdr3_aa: CAIREDRASNQPQHF
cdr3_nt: TGTGCCATCAGGGAGGACAGGGCCTCTAATCAGCCCCAGCATTTT

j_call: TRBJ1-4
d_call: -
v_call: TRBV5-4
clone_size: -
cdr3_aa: CASSLDRVDEKLFF
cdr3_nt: TGTGCCAGCAGCTTGGACAGGGTGGATGAAAAACTGTTTTTT

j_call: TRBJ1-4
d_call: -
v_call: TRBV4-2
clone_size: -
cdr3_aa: CASSQETRASIAEKLFF
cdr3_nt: TGTGCCAGCAGCCAAGAAACGAGGGCCTCCATCGCCGAAAAACTGTTTTTT

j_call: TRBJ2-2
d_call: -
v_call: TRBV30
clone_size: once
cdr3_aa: CAWSPGVRRAGELFF
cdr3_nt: TGTGCCTGGAGTCCGGGGGTCAGAAGAGCCGGGGAGCTGTTTTTT